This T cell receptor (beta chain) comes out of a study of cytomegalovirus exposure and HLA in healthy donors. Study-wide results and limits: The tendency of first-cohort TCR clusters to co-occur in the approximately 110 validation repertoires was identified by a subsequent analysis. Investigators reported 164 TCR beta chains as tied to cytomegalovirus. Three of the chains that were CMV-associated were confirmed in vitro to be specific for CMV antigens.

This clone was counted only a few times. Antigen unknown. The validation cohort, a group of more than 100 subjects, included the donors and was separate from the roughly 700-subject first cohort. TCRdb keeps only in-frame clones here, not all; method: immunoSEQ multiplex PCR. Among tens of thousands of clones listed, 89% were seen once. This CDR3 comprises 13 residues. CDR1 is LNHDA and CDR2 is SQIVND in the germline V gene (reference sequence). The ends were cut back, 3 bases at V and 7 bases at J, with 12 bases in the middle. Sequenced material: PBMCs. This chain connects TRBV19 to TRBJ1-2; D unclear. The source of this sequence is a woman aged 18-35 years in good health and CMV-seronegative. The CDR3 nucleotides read TGTGCCAGTAGTATGGTACACCCCTCTGGCTACACCTTC. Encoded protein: CASSMVHPSGYTF.